Many counts were recorded for the clone carrying this T cell receptor beta chain. Antigen: not known. The CDR3 runs 14 residues. Between the trimmed V and J ends, which lost 3 bases and 4 bases, there was a span of 12 bases. Cells sorted as Tregs were CD4+, CD25+ and CD127-/low. Study-wide points: Tumor memory CD4+ T cell TCR gene usage clustered with blood and lymph node memory CD4+ cells and lymph node naive CD4+ cells. Tumor-infiltrating Treg TCR alpha and beta sequences overlapped most with tumor naive CD4+ T cells, then blood naive. Under 2.1% of tumor Treg sequences matched blood Tregs or memory cells.

TRBV12-4/TRBJ1-2 clonotypes were amplified with adaptor-ligated barcode primers. Using its own MiXCR run on the multiplex PCR reads, TCRdb lists one record per CDR3 protein. The repertoire holds roughly 840 distinct CDR3 sequences, about 5.4% seen once, with 35% in the top ten. The clonotype comes from a female donor with breast cancer. What was sequenced was tumor-infiltrating Tregs sorted from the breast tumor. The rearrangement joins TRBV12-3 or TRBV12-4 to TRBJ1-2, with a tentative D call TRBD1 (5 bases). The chain's CDR3 is CASSFKRGVYGYTF. The CDR3 DNA sequence: TGTGCCAGCAGTTTCAAAAGGGGAGTCTATGGCTACACCTTC.